This TCR beta chain was documented in a study of human T cells and chemical hapten exposure. Study-wide context: Mainly, slight library volume differences in the pool made TCR yields vary.

This CDR3 comprises 14 residues. Per germline, CDR1 SGHRS and CDR2 YFSETQ. Trimming took 3 bases from V and 7 from J, leaving 13 bases between them. Someone pulled total RNA out of unfractionated whole blood. Attachment of unique molecular identifiers to individual cDNA molecules was performed in the library. Each CDR3 protein gets one entry after TCRdb re-called the 5' RACE reads with MiXCR. The sample contains under 150,000 distinct CDR3 sequences, roughly 19% of which appear only once. V usage is TRBV5-1 and J usage is TRBJ2-2; D is perhaps TRBD2 (5 bases). This sequence originates from a human donor in good health. The CDR3 reads CASSSRESGGELFF. CDR3 nucleotide sequence: TGCGCCAGCAGCTCTCGGGAATCCGGCGGGGAGCTGTTTTTT.